This T cell receptor (beta chain) emerged from a study of PD-1 blockade in classical Hodgkin lymphoma. Regarding time point: newly diagnosed, previously untreated cHL patient sample. This CDR3 spans 13 amino acids. V lost 5 bases, J lost 2 bases, and 10 bases lay in between. Germline V gene lookup returns CDR1 MNHEY and CDR2 SVGAGI. Method: immunoSEQ multiplex PCR; TCRdb's copy keeps in-frame clones and lacks some. The table includes some 70,000 clones, roughly 93% detected once. This rearrangement joins TRBV6-5 to TRBJ2-7; D is ambiguous. The receptor's source is a human donor with classical Hodgkin lymphoma. The sequenced material came from peripheral blood mononuclear cells (PBMCs). The CDR3 is CASSPTSTYEQYF. CDR3 DNA: TGTGCCAGCAGTCCTACATCGACCTACGAGCAGTACTTC.